This T cell receptor (beta chain) appears in the sequencing data of a study of OX40 agonist ivuxolimab in advanced cancers. For context, the study as a whole: Ivuxolimab was a fully human IgG2 agonistic monoclonal antibody targeting the costimulatory receptor OX40 (CD134). The point of sequencing TCRbeta in the periphery was to test whether ivuxolimab changed TCR sequence diversity and drove clonal T-cell expansion. Of the approximately 53 patients in dose escalation, around 19 had hepatocellular carcinoma, roughly 15 had melanoma, 9 had renal cell carcinoma and 9 had head and neck cancer. The paper covers the monotherapy dose-escalation part of the phase I ivuxolimab trial, which included N ≈ 50 patients. The dose-escalation cohort was about 87% male with a mean age of about 58 years, ranging from roughly 20 to 85. Prior anti-PD-1, anti-PD-L1 or anti-CTLA-4 therapy was permitted, and checkpoint inhibitors had been received by roughly two fifths of dose-escalation patients. Intravenous ivuxolimab was administered to patients every 2 weeks at six dose levels: 0.01, 0.1, 0.3, 1.5, 3 and 10 mg/kg. Partial responses occurred in three dose-escalation patients, of whom one had hepatocellular carcinoma and two had cutaneous melanoma.

V is pared back by 2 bases and J by 0 bases, with 11 bases lying between the germline termini. Reading from cysteine to phenylalanine, the CDR3 counts 15 amino acids. The only DNA kept is the CDR3, 45 bases in frame from the first base. The germline V gene encodes CDR1 MNHEY and CDR2 SMNVEV (reference sequence). The trial excluded patients who had a history of autoimmune disease or who were on systemic immunosuppression. Peripheral blood for TCR sequencing was drawn from every dose cohort at baseline, at cycle 4 day 1 and at cycle 7 day 1. Samples came from an open-label, multicenter, first-in-human phase I dose-escalation trial of ivuxolimab. Adults with locally advanced or metastatic melanoma, renal cell carcinoma, hepatocellular carcinoma or head and neck squamous cell carcinoma were enrolled in the trial. Before TCR sequencing, CD4+ and CD8+ T cells were separately sorted from peripheral blood.

Genomic DNA was isolated from the sorted cells so that the TCRbeta CDR3 region could be sequenced. TCRbeta CDR3 regions were sequenced using the immunoSEQ Assay. The table was pulled from immuneACCESS by TCRdb, which kept in-frame rearrangements only. Such tables lose some clones; where checked, under half of the loss comes from unresolved V genes, and the rest has no known cause. Here the sample has more than 55,000 clones; more than 75% occur a single time. Of the sample, roughly 4.2% is held by the ten largest clones. About this clone itself: There is no known antigen for this receptor. Per-base qualities were not stored, and no clone one base away is much larger.

What the research found in general, with its limitations: Antigen specificity was not determined for the clonally expanded peripheral T cells. Low levels of normalized T-cell clonal expansion were also shown by some nonresponding patients. In the 0.1-3.0 mg/kg groups, partial responders had among the lowest normalized peripheral clonal expansion, particularly in CD8+ T cells. At doses of 0.1 to 3.0 mg/kg, clonal expansion of both CD4+ and CD8+ blood T cells was observed from baseline to week 6. After ivuxolimab, expanded clones were on average more numerous among CD8+ T cells than among CD4+ T cells.

The material was CD4+ or CD8+ T cells sorted from blood, obtained in a trial of the OX40 agonist ivuxolimab. This sequence originates from an adult with an advanced solid tumor such as melanoma, head and neck, liver or kidney cancer. The chain is assembled from TRBV27 and TRBJ2-7; a tentative D match to TRBD1 spans 7 bases. The CDR3 protein is CASSLGGTASYEQYF. The nucleotides are TGTGCCAGCAGTTTAGGGGGGACAGCCTCCTACGAGCAGTACTTC.